The T cell receptor (beta chain) described here comes from a study of control samples from healthy donors and cancer patients. This clone was found a few times. The repertoire was sequenced with immunoSEQ multiplex PCR; TCRdb's copy has only in-frame clones and lacks some. The sample yields around 140,000 clones, around nine tenths seen once. The source material was blood. This TCR derives from a man aged 35 to 55 in good health.

CDR3 in amino acids: CASSKTGLGNQPQHF. DNA of the CDR3: TGTGCCAGCAGCAAGACAGGGTTAGGAAATCAGCCCCAGCATTTT. The chain has TRBV6-2 or TRBV6-3 and TRBJ1-5, with 7 bases aligning to TRBD1. The CDR3 runs 15 residues. V shed 6 bases and J 4 bases; nucleotides not matched to a gene: 9. CDR1 and CDR2 (germline): MNHEY, SVGEGT.